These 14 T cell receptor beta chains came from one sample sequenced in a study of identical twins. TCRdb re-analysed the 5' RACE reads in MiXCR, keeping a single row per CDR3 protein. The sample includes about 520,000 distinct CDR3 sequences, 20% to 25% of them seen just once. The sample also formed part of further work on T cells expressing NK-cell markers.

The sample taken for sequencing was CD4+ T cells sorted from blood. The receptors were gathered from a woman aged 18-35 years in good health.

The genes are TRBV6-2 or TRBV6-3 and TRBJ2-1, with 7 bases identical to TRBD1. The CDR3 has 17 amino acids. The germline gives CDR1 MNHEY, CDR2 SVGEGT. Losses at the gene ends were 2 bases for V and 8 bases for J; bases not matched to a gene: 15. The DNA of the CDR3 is TGTGCCAGCAGTTACGCGGTATTGGACAGGAGGTGGGATGAGCAGTTCTTC. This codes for CASSYAVLDRRWDEQFF.

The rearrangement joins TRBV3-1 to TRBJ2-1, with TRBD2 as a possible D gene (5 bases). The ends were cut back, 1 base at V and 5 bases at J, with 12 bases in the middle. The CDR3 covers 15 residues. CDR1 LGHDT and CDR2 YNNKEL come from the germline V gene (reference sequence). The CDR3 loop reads CASSQVSSLHNEQFF. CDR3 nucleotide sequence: TGTGCCAGCAGCCAAGTGTCTAGCCTGCACAATGAGCAGTTCTTC.

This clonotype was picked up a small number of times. For the CDR3, the DNA is TGCGCCAGCAGCTTTACGGGACGTAATCAGCCCCAGCATTTT. This encodes CASSFTGRNQPQHF. V usage is TRBV5-1 and J usage is TRBJ1-5; the D gene is possibly TRBD1 (5 bases). V shed 2 bases and J shed 4 bases, with 10 bases lying between them. The CDR3 extends over 14 amino acids. Germline V gives CDR1 SGHRS, CDR2 YFSETQ.

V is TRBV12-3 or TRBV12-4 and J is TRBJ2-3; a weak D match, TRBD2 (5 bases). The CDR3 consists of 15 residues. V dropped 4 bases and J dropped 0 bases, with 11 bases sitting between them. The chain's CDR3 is CASSWAGPSTDTQYF. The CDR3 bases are TGTGCCAGCAGTTGGGCGGGCCCTAGCACAGATACGCAGTATTTT.

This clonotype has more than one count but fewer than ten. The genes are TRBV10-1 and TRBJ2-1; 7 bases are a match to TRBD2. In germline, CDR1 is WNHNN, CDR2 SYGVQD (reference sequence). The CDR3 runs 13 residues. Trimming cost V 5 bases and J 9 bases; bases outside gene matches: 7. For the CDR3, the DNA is TGCGCCAGCAGTCCCGCGGGAGTCAGTGAGCAGTTCTTC. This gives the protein CASSPAGVSEQFF.

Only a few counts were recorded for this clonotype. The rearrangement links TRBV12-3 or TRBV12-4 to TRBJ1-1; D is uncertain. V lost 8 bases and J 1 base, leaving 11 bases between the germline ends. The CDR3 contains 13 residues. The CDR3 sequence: CASALRGNTEAFF. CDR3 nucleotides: TGTGCCAGCGCCCTGCGGGGGAACACTGAAGCTTTCTTT.

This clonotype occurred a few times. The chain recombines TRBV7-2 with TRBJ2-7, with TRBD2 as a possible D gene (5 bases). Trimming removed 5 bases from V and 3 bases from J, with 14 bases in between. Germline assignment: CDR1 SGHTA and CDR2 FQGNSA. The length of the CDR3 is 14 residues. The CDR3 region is CASSTQDGLYEQYF. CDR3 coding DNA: TGTGCCAGCAGCACCCAAGACGGACTCTACGAGCAGTACTTC.

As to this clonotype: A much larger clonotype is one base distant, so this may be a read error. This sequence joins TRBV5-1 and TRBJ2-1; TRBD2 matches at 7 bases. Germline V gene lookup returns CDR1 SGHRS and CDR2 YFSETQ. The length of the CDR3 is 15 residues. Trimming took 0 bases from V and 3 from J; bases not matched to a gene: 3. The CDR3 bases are TGCGCCAGCAGCTTGGAAGCGGGGTTCTACAATGAGCAGTTCTTC. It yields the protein CASSLEAGFYNEQFF.

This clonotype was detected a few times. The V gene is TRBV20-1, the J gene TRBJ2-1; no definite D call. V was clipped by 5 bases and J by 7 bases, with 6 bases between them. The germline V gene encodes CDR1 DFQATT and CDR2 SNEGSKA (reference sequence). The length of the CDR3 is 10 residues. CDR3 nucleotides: TGCAGTGCTGGAGTAAATGAGCAGTTCTTC. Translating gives CSAGVNEQFF.

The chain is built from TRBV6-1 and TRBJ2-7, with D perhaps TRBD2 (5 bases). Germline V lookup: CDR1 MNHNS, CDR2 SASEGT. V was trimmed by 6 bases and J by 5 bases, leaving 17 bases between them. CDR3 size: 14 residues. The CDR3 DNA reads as TGTGCCAGCAGATCCCGGGGTAGGTTGGACGAGCAGTACTTC. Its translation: CASRSRGRLDEQYF.

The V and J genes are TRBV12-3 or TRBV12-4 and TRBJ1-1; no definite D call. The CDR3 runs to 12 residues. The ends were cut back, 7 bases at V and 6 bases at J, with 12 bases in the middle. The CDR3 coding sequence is TGTGCCAGCACTAGGGAAAGGGCTGAAGCTTTCTTT. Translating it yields CASTRERAEAFF.

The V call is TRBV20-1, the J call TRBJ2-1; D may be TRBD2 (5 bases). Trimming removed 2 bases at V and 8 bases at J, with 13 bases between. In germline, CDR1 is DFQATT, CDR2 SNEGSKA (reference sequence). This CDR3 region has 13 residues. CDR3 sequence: CSARSPSLDEQFF. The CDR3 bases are TGCAGTGCTAGATCGCCTAGCCTGGATGAGCAGTTCTTC.

In DNA, the CDR3 is TGTGCTAGTGGTAAAGTAGCGGGGACCGCAACCGGGGAGCTGTTTTTT. Amino acids: CASGKVAGTATGELFF. The rearrangement uses TRBV12-5 and TRBJ2-2; TRBD2 matches at 8 bases. Unmatched junction bases numbered 10, after V lost 5 bases and J lost 5 bases. The CDR3 is 16 amino acids. Germline CDR1 reads LGHNT; CDR2 reads FRNRAP.

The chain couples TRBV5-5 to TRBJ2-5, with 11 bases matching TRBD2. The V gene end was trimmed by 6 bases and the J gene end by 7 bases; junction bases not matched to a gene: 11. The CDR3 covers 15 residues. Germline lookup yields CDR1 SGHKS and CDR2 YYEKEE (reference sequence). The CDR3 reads CASNTSGGYTGTQYF. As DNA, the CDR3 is TGTGCCAGCAATACTAGCGGGGGCTACACCGGGACCCAGTACTTC.